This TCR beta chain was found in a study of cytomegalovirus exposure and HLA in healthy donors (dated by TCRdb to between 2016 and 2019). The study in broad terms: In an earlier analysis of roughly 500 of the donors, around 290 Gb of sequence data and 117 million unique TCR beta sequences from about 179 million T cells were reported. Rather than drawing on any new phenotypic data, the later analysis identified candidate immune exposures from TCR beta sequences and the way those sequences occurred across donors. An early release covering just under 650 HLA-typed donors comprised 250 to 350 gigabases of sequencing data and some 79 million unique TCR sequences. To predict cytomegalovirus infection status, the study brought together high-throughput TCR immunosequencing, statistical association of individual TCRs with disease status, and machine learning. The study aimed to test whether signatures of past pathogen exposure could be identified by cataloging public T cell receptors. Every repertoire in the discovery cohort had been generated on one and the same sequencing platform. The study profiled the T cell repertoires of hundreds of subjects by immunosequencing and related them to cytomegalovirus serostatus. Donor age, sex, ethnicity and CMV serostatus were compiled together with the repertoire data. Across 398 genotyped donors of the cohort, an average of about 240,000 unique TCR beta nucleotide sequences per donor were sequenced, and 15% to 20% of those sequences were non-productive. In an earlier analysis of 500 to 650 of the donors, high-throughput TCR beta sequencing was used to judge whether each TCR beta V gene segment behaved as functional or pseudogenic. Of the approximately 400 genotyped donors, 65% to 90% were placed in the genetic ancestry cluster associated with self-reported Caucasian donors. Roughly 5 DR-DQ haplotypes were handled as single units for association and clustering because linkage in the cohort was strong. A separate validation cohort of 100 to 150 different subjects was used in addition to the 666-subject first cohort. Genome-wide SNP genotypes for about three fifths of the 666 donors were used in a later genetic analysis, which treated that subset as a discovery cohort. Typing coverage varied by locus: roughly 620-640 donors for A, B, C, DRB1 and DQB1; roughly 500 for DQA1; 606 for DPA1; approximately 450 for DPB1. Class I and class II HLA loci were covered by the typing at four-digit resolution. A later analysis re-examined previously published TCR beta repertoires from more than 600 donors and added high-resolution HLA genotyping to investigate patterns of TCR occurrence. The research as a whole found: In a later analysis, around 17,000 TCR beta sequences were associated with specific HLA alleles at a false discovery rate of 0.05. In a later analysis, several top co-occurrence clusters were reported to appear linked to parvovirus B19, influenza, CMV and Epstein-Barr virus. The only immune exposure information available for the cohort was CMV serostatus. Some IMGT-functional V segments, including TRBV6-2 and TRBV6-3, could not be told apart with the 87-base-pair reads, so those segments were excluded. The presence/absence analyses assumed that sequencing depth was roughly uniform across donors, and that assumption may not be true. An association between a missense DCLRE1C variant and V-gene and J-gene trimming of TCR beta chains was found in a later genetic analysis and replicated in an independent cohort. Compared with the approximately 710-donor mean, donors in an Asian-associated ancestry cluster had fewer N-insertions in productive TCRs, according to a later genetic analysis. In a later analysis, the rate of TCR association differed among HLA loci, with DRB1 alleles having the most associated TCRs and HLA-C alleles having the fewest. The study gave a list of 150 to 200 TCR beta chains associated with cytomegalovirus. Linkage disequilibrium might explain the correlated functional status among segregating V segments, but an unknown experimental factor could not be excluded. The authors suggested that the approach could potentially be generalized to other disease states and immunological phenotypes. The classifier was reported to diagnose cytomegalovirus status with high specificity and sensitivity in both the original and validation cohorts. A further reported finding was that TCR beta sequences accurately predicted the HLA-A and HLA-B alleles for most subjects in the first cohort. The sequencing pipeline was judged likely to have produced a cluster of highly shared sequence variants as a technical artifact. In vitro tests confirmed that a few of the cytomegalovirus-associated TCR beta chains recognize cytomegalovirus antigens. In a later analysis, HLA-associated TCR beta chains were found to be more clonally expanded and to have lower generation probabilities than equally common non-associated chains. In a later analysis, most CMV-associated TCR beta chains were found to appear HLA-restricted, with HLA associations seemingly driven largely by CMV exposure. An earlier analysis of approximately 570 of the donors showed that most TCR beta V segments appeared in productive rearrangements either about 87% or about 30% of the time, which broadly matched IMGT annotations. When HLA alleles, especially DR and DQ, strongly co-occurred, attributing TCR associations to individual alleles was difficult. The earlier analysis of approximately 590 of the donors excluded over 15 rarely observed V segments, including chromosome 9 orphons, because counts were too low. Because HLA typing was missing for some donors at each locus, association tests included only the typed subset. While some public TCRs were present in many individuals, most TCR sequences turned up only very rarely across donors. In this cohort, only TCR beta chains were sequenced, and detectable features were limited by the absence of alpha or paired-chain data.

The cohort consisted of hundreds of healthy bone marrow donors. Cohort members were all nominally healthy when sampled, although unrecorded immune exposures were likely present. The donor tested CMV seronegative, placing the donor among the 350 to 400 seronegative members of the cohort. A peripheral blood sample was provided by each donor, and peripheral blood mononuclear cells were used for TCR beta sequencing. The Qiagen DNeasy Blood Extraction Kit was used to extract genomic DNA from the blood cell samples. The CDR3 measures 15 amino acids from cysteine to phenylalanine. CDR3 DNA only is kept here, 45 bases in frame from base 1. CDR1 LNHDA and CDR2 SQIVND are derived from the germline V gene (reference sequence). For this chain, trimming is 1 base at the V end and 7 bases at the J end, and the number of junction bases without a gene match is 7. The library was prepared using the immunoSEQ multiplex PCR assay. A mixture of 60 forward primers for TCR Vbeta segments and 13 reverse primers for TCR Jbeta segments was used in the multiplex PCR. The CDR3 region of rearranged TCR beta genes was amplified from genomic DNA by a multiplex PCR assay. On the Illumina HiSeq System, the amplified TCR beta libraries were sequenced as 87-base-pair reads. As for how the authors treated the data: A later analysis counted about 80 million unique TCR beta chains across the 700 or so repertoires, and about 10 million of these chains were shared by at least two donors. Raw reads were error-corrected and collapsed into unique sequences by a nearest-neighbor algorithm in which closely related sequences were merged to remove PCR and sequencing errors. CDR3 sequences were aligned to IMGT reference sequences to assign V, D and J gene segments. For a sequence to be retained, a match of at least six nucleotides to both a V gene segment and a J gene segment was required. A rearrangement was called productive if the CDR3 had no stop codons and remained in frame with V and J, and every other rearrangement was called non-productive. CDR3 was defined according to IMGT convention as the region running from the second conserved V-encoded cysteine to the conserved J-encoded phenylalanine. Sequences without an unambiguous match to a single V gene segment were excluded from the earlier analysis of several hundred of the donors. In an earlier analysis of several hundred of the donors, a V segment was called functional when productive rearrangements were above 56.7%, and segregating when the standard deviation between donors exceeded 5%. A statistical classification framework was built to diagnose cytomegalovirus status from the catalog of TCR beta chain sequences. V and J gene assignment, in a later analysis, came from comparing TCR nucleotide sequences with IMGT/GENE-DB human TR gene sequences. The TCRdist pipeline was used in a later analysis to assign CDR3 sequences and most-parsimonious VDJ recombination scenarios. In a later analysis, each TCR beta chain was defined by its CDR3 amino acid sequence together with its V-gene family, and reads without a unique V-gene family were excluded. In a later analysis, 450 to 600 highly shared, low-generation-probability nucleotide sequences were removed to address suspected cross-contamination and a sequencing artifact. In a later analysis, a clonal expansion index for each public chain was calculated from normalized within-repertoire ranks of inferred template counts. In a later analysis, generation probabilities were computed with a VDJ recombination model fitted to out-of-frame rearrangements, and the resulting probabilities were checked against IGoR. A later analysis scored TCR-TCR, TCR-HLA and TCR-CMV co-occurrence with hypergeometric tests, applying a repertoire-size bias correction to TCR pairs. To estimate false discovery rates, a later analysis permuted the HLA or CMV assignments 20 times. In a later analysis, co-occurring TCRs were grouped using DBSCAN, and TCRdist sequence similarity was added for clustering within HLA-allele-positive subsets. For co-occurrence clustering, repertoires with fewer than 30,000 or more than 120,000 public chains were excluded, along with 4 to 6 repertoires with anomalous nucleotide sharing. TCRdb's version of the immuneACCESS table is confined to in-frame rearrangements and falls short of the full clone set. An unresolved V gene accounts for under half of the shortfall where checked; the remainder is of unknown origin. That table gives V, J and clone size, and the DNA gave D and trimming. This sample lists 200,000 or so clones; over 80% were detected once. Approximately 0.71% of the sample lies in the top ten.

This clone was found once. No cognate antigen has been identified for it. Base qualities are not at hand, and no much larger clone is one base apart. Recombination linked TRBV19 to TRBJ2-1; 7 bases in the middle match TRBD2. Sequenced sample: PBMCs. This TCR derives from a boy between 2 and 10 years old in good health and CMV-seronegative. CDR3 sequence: CASSIGGGPWNEQFF. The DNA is TGTGCCAGTAGTATAGGGGGGGGACCGTGGAATGAGCAGTTCTTC.